This TCR beta chain was sequenced for a study of blood T cell repertoires in COVID-19. The overall study: The samples span acute and convalescent COVID-19 from the United States, Italy and Spain. Sample material is recorded as cDNA or gDNA derived from T cells, B-cell-depleted T cells, or PBMCs.

CDR3 size: 15 residues. Between the trimmed V and J ends, which lost 6 bases and 0 bases, there was a span of 13 bases. Germline V gene lookup returns CDR1 MNHEY and CDR2 SVGAGI. As originally analysed: Estimated nucleated cell counts came from reference gene primer amplification. The repertoire was sequenced with immunoSEQ multiplex PCR; TCRdb's copy has only in-frame clones and lacks some. That table supplies the V and J calls and clone size; D and trimming were determined from the DNA. Of 47,000 or so clones listed, roughly four fifths are singletons. Sequencing used peripheral blood. The TCR originated in a woman aged 55-70 years with acute or convalescent COVID-19. The gene calls are TRBV6-5 and TRBJ2-3, with a tentative D call TRBD2 (6 bases). The CDR3 DNA reads as TGTGCCAGCAGGGGGACTTCCTTCAGCACAGATACGCAGTATTTT. It encodes CASRGTSFSTDTQYF.